This T cell receptor beta chain is drawn from a study of T cell repertoires in cytomegalovirus infection. Regarding the study as a whole: Public TCR beta family frequency separated CMV-and-HLA carriers, including in an independent cohort. The ex vivo response showed dominance by HLA-C-restricted CMV-specific TCR beta clonotypes.

In regard to this clonotype: Its antigen is still unknown.

The germline V gene has CDR1 SEHNR and CDR2 FQNEAQ (reference sequence). The V gene end was trimmed by 5 bases and the J gene end by 3 bases; junction bases not matched to a gene: 3. The CDR3 totals 13 residues. TCRdb independently ran MiXCR on the reads; one entry per CDR3 protein. The table has more than 250,000 distinct CDR3 sequences, roughly an eighth seen once. The sample consisted of PBMCs. The chain is built from TRBV7-9 and TRBJ2-7, with 8 nucleotides matching TRBD1. This TCR was recovered from a human donor in good health (CMV status not recorded). Some clones in this sample may be carry-over from other donors' samples. The CDR3 here is CASSQGQDYEQYF. The CDR3 region has the DNA TGTGCCAGCAGCCAGGGACAGGACTACGAGCAGTACTTC.